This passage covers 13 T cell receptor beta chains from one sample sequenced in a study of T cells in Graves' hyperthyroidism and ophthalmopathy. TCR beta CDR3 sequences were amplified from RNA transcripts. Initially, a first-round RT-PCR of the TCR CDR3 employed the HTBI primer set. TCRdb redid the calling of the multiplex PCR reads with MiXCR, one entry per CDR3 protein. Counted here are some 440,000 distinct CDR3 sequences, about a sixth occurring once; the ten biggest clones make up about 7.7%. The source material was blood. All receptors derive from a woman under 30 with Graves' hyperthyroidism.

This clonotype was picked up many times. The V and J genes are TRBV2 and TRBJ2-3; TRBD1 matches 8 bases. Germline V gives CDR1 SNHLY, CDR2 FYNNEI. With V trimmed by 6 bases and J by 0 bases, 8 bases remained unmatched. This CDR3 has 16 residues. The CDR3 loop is CASRRGQGYSTDTQYF. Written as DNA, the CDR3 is TGTGCCAGCAGGAGAGGACAGGGCTATAGCACAGATACGCAGTATTTT.

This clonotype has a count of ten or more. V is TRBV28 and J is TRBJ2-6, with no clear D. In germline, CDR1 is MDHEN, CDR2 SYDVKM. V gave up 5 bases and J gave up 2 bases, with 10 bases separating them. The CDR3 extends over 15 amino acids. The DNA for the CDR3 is TGTGCCAGCAGTCCCAGGCTGACTGGGGCCAACGTCCTGACTTTC. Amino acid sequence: CASSPRLTGANVLTF.

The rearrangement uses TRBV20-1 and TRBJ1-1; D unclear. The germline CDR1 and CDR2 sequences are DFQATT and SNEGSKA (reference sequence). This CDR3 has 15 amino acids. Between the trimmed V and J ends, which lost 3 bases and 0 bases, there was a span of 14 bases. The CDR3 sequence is CSASRFRFMNTEAFF. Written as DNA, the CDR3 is TGCAGTGCTAGTAGGTTCAGGTTCATGAACACTGAAGCTTTCTTT.

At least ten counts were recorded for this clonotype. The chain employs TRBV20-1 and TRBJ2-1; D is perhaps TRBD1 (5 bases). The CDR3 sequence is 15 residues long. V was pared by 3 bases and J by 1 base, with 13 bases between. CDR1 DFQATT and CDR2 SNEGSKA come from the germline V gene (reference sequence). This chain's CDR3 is CSARQRSGSYNEQFF. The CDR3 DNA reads TGCAGTGCTAGGCAACGTTCAGGGTCCTACAATGAGCAGTTCTTC.

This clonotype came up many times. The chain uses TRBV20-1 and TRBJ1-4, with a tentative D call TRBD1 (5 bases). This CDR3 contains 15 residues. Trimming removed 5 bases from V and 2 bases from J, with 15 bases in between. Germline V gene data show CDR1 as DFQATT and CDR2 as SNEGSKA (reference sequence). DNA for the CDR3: TGCAGTGCTCAGCTTGGGGACCTCACTAATGAAAAACTGTTTTTT. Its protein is CSAQLGDLTNEKLFF.

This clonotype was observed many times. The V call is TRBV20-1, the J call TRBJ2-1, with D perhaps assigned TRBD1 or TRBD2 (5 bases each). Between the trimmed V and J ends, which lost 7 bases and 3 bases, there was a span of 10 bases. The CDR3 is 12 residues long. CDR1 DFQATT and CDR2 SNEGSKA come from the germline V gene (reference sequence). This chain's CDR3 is CSGERGYNEQFF. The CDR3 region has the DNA TGCAGTGGGGAGAGGGGCTACAATGAGCAGTTCTTC.

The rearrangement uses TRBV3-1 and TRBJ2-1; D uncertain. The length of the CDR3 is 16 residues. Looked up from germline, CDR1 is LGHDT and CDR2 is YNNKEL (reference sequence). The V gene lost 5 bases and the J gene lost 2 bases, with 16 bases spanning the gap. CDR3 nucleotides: TGTGCCAGCAGCGCACAGACCCCCGGCCCCTACAATGAGCAGTTCTTC. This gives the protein CASSAQTPGPYNEQFF.

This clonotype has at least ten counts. CDR3 sequence: CASSLDRGSGNTIYF. CDR3 sequence (DNA): TGCGCCAGCAGCTTGGACCGGGGCTCTGGAAACACCATATATTTT. The chain has TRBV5-1 and TRBJ1-3; no firm D call. Between the trimmed V and J ends, which lost 0 bases and 0 bases, there was a span of 7 bases. Germline loops: CDR1 SGHRS, CDR2 YFSETQ. There are 15 residues in the CDR3. Combining the CDR3 with reference TRBV5-1 and TRBJ1-3 gives the whole variable domain KAGVTQTPRYLIKTRGQQVTLSCSPISGHRSVSWYQQTPGQGLQFLFEYFSETQRNKGNFPGRFSGRQFSNSRSEMNVSTLELGDSALYLCASSLDRGSGNTIYFGEGSWLTVV.

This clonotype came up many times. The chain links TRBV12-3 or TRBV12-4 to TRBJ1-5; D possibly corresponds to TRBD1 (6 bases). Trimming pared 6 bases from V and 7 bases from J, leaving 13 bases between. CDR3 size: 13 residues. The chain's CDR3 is CASSPQGRQPQHF. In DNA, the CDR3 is TGTGCCAGCAGCCCACAGGGAAGACAGCCCCAGCATTTT.

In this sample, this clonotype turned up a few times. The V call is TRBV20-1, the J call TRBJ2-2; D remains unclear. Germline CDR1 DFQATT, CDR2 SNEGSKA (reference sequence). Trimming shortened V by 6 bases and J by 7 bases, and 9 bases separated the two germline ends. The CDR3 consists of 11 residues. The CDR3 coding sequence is TGCAGTGCGGAAAGAGGCGGGGAGCTGTTTTTT. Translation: CSAERGGELFF.

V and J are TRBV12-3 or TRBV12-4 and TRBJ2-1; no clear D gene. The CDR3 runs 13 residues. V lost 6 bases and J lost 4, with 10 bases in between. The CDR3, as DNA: TGTGCCAGCAGCCTTTTCGGGTACAATGAGCAGTTCTTC. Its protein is CASSLFGYNEQFF.

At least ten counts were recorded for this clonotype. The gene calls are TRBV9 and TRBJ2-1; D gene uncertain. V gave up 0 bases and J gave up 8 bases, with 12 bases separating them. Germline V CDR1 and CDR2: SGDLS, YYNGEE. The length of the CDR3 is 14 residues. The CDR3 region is CASSVGPPLDEQFF. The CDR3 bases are TGTGCCAGCAGCGTAGGGCCCCCCCTCGATGAGCAGTTCTTC.

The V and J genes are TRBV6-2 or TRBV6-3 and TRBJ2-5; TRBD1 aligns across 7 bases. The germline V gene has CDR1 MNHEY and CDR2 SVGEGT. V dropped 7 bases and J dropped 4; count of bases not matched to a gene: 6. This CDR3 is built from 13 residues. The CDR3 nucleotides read TGTGCCAGCATAAGGGGGCTCCGAGAGACCCAGTACTTC. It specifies CASIRGLRETQYF.